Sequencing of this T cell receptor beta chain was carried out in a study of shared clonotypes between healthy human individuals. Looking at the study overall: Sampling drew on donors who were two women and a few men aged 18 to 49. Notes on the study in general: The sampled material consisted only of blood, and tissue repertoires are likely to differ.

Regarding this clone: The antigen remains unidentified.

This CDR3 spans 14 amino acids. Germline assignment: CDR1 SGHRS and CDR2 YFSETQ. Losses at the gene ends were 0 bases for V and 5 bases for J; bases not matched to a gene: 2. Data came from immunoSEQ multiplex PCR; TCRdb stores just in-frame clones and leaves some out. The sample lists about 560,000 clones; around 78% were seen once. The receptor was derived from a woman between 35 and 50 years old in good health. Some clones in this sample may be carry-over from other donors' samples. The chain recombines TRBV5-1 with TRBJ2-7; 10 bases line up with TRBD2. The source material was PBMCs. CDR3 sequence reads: CASSLATSGHEQYF. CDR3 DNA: TGCGCCAGCAGCTTGGCGACTAGCGGGCACGAGCAGTACTTC.